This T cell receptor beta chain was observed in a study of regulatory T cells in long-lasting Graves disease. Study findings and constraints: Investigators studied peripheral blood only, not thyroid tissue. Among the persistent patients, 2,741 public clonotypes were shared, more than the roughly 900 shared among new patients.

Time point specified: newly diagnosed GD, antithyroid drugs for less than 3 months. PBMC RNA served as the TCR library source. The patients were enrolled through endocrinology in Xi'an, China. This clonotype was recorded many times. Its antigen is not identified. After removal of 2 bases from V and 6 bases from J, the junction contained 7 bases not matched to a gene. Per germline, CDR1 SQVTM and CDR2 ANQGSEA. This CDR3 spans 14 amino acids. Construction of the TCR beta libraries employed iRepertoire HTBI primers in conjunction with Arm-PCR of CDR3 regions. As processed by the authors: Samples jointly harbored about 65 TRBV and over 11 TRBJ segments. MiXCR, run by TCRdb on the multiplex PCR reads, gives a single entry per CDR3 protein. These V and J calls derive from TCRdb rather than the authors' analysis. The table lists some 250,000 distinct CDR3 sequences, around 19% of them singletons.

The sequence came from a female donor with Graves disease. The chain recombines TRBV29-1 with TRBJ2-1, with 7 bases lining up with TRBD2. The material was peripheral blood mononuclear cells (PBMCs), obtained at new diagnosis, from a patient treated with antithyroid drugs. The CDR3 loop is CSVENRGRVNEQFF. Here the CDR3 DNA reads TGCAGCGTTGAAAACCGCGGGAGAGTCAATGAGCAGTTCTTC.